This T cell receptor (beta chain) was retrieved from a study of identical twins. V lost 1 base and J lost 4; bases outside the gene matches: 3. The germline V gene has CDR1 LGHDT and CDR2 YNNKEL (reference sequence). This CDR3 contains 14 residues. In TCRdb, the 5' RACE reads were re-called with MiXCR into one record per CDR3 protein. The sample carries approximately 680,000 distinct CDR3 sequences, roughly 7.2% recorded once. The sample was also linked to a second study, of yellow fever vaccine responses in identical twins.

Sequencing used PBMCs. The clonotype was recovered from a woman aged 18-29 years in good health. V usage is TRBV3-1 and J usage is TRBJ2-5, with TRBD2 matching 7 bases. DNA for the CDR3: TGTGCCAGCAGCCAAGCGACTAGCTTAGAGACCCAGTACTTC. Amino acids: CASSQATSLETQYF.